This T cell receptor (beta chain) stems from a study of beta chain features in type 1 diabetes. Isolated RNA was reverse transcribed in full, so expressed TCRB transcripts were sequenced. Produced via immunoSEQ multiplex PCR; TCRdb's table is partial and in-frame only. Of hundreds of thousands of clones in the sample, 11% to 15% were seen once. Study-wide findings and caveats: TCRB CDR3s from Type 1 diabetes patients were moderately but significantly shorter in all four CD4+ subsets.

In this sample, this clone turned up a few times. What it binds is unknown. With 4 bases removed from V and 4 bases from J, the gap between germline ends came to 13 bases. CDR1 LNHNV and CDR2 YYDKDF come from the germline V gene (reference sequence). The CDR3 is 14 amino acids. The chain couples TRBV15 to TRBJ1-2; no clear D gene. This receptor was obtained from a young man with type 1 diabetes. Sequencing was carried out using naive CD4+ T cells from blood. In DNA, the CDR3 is TGTGCCACCAGCACCGGGCCCGGTCCCTATGGCTACACCTTC. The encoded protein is CATSTGPGPYGYTF.